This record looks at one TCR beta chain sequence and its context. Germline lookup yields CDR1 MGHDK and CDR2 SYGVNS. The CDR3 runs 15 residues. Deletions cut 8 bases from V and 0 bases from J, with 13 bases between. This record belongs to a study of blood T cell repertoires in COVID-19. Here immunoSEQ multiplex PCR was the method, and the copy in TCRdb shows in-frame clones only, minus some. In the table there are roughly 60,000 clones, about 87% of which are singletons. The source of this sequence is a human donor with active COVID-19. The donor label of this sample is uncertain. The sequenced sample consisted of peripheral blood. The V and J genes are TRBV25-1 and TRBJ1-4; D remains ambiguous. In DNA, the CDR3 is TGTGCCAGCTCCACTCTTGGTCCAACTAATGAAAAACTGTTTTTT. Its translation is CASSTLGPTNEKLFF.